One sample yielded the 14 T cell receptor beta chains listed below, sequenced in a study of blood T cells in healthy people across ages. Through a sample-barcoded 5' primer and a J-beta primer mix, a second PCR was run for roughly 6 to 12 cycles. TCRdb reanalysed the 5' RACE reads using MiXCR and keeps one entry per CDR3 protein. The table shows about 1.5 million distinct CDR3 sequences, with less than 45% occurring only once. The sequencing input was blood. Every receptor here comes from a woman aged 18 to 35 in good health.

This clonotype showed up just a few times. The chain joins TRBV27 to TRBJ2-3; D unresolved. Trimming shortened V by 5 bases and J by 0 bases, and 12 bases separated the two germline ends. Germline CDR1 MNHEY, CDR2 SMNVEV (reference sequence). The CDR3 sequence is 15 residues long. CDR3 amino acids: CASSISTLSTDTQYF. CDR3 bases: TGTGCCAGCAGTATCTCGACACTTAGCACAGATACGCAGTATTTT.

CDR3 DNA: TGCAGTGCCCCCGCTTTCATGAACACTGAAGCTTTCTTT. Translating it yields CSAPAFMNTEAFF. J is TRBJ1-1 and V is TRBV20-1; the D is unclear. CDR1 and CDR2 (germline): DFQATT, SNEGSKA (reference sequence). V lost 6 bases, J lost 0 bases, and 11 bases lay in between. CDR3 length: 13 residues.

This clonotype was picked up a small number of times. The chain links TRBV12-3 or TRBV12-4 to TRBJ2-1; the match to TRBD1 covers 8 bases. The CDR3 runs 15 residues. After removal of 3 bases from V and 6 bases from J, the junction contained 7 bases not matched to a gene. The CDR3 region has the DNA TGTGCCAGCAGTTTGCTCGGACAGGGTTTCAATGAGCAGTTCTTC. Its translation is CASSLLGQGFNEQFF.

This chain uses TRBV6-1 with TRBJ2-1; TRBD1 is a possible D gene (6 bases). Germline-derived CDR1 and CDR2 are MNHNS and SASEGT. Trimming took 2 bases from V and 7 from J, leaving 12 bases between them. This CDR3 has 14 amino acids. CDR3 bases: TGTGCCAGCAGTGAAAGGGGCAGGGGAAATGAGCAGTTCTTC. This sequence encodes CASSERGRGNEQFF.

This clonotype was counted between two and nine times. The CDR3 DNA reads as TGCAGTGCTCAACTGGGGGGAGCGATGCCCAAAAACATTCAGTACTTC. It yields the protein CSAQLGGAMPKNIQYF. J is TRBJ2-4 and V is TRBV20-1, with D maybe TRBD2 (6 bases). This CDR3 comprises 16 residues. V lost 5 bases and J 2 bases, leaving 19 bases between the germline ends. Germline CDR1 reads DFQATT; CDR2 reads SNEGSKA (reference sequence).

This clonotype was observed a few times. The chain couples TRBV15 to TRBJ1-2; D uncertain. V shed 0 bases and J shed 7 bases, with 6 bases lying between them. CDR3 size: 12 residues. CDR1 and CDR2 from the germline V gene are LNHNV and YYDKDF (reference sequence). CDR3 region: CATSREGLGYTF. CDR3 DNA: TGTGCCACCAGCAGAGAAGGACTTGGCTACACCTTC.

The chain links TRBV7-8 to TRBJ2-7; TRBD2 might be the D (5 bases). Germline-derived CDR1 and CDR2 are SGHVS and FQNEAQ. V lost 5 bases and J 2 bases, leaving 13 bases between the germline ends. The CDR3 extends over 14 amino acids. For the CDR3, the DNA is TGTGCCAGCAGCCCCTCCGGGGTTCCCTACGAGCAGTACTTC. As protein: CASSPSGVPYEQYF.

J is TRBJ1-1 and V is TRBV4-3, with D uncertain. There are 13 residues in the CDR3. Deletions cut 6 bases from V and 3 bases from J, with 11 bases between. The germline CDR1 and CDR2 sequences are LGHNA and YSLEER. CDR3 residues: CASRPPEDTEAFF. The CDR3 nucleotides read TGCGCCAGCAGGCCGCCCGAGGACACTGAAGCTTTCTTT.

In its sample, this clonotype was seen a few times. This chain connects TRBV28 to TRBJ2-7; D uncertain. Germline CDR1 reads MDHEN; CDR2 reads SYDVKM. Trimming took 7 bases from V and 0 from J, leaving 16 bases between them. The CDR3 is 15 residues long. Written as DNA, the CDR3 is TGTGCCAGCACTTTTATGGCCGAAAGCTCCTACGAGCAGTACTTC. Translating it yields CASTFMAESSYEQYF.

Points on this clonotype: Germline is not matched at one junction end, which may reflect a read error. The chain links TRBV20-1 to TRBJ1-6; 7 nucleotides line up with TRBD1. From germline, CDR1 is DFQATT and CDR2 SNEGSKA (reference sequence). The CDR3 runs 15 residues. The CDR3 loop is CSVRSNRDSNSPLHF. CDR3 sequence (DNA): TGCAGTGTTAGATCCAACCGGGACAGTAATTCACCCCTCCACTTT.

This clonotype was observed a few times. The chain couples TRBV29-1 to TRBJ2-1, with 8 bases that match TRBD1. The CDR3 is 13 amino acids. Trimming removed 7 bases from V and 6 bases from J; junction bases left unmatched: 8. CDR1 is SQVTM, CDR2 ANQGSEA, per germline. CDR3 amino acids: CSERTGTINEQFF. Written as DNA, the CDR3 is TGCAGCGAAAGGACAGGGACGATCAATGAGCAGTTCTTC.

This clonotype was detected a few times. The rearrangement uses TRBV21-1 and TRBJ2-7; the D call of TRBD2 is as the table states it, not checked on the DNA. TRBV21-1 is shown as a pseudogene. This CDR3 is 17 amino acids long. CDR3 region: CASSNTRARPSGYEQYF. The CDR3, as DNA: TGTGCCAGCAGCAATACGAGGGCTCGACCTAGCGGGTACGAGCAGTACTTC.

The rearrangement uses TRBV29-1 and TRBJ2-5; unclear D gene. The germline V gene has CDR1 SQVTM and CDR2 ANQGSEA. The germline V and J ends were trimmed by 5 bases and 2 bases, with 12 bases remaining between them. The CDR3 covers 13 residues. DNA for the CDR3: TGCAGCGTTCGTCTGGGCATACAAGAGACCCAGTACTTC. Protein: CSVRLGIQETQYF.

A single count supports this clonotype. The rearrangement uses TRBV16 and TRBJ2-4; D is unresolved. The DNA end lines up better with TRBJ2-5; the J call may be wrong. From germline, CDR1 is KGHSY and CDR2 FQNENV. The CDR3 covers 12 residues. The CDR3 sequence: CASSQTKRTQYF. The CDR3 DNA reads as TGTGCCAGCAGCCAAACAAAGAGGACCCAGTACTTC.